One and the same sample provided the 26 T cell receptor beta chains below, sequenced in a study of molecular identifiers for immune sequencing clone quantification. In TCRdb, the PCR reads were re-called with MiXCR into one record per CDR3 protein. The sample has approximately 680,000 distinct CDR3 sequences; roughly 25% are singletons. The source material was naive CD8+ T cells from blood, with Jurkat cell RNA spiked in. Specified subset: FACS-sorted CD8+CD4-CCR7+CD45RA+ naive T cells. These receptor sequences come from a human donor in good health. Some libraries in this study had Jurkat cell RNA spiked in.

This clonotype was observed a handful of times. The rearrangement links TRBV15 to TRBJ1-3, with unresolved D. Germline CDR1 reads LNHNV; CDR2 reads YYDKDF (reference sequence). Trimming removed 0 bases from V and 4 bases from J, with 10 bases in between. CDR3 size: 15 residues. In nucleotides, the CDR3 is TGTGCCACCAGCAGAGATTGGCCCGGGGGAAACACCATATATTTT. This translates into CATSRDWPGGNTIYF.

This clonotype was seen repeatedly, ten times or more. The CDR3 here is CASSLSGPDPEEQYF. As DNA, the CDR3 is TGTGCCAGCAGCTTGTCGGGACCCGATCCAGAAGAGCAGTACTTC. This chain connects TRBV5-6 to TRBJ2-7; possibly TRBD1 or TRBD2 for D (5 bases each). The germline CDR1 and CDR2 sequences are SGHDT and YYEEEE. This CDR3 region has 15 residues. V shed 1 base and J shed 7 bases, with 18 bases lying between them. The variable domain in full, with the rest retrieved from reference TRBV5-6 and TRBJ2-7, is DAGVTQSPTHLIKTRGQQVTLRCSPKSGHDTVSWYQQALGQGPQFIFQYYEEEERQRGNFPDRFSGHQFPNYSSELNVNALLLGDSALYLCASSLSGPDPEEQYFGPGTRLTVT.

A single count supports this clonotype. A much bigger clone sits one base away, suggesting this may be a read error. The chain uses TRBV24-1 and TRBJ2-2; 9 positions agree with TRBD1. Germline CDR1 reads KGHDR; CDR2 reads SFDVKD. CDR3 length equals 18 residues. CDR3 sequence: CATSDSRTGVDDTGELSF. The CDR3 bases are TGTGCCACCAGTGATTCCCGGACAGGGGTCGATGACACCGGGGAGCTGTCTTTT.

The chain recombines TRBV4-1 with TRBJ2-1; TRBD2 aligns across 10 bases. CDR3 size: 16 residues. V lost 4 bases to trimming and J lost 4 bases; unmatched junction nucleotides: 7. The V gene's germline CDR1 is MGHRA and CDR2 YSYEKL. The CDR3 reads CASSLSLAGEYNEQFF. The CDR3 DNA is TGCGCCAGCAGCCTCAGCCTAGCGGGGGAGTACAATGAGCAGTTCTTC.

This clonotype was detected once. A much bigger clone sits one base away, suggesting this may be a read error. The rearrangement links TRBV7-9 to TRBJ2-7; the D gene is possibly TRBD2 (5 bases). Germline assignment: CDR1 SEHNR and CDR2 FQNEAQ (reference sequence). There are 15 residues in the CDR3. Here the CDR3 reads CASSPAAGGYYERYF. The DNA of the CDR3 is TGTGCCAGCAGCCCAGCCGCGGGCGGGTACTACGAGCGGTACTTC.

In regard to this clonotype: This clone may be a read error of a much larger clone one base away. The chain uses TRBV11-2 and TRBJ2-6; D is possibly TRBD1 or TRBD2 (5 bases each). CDR1 SGHAT and CDR2 FQNNGV come from the germline V gene. This CDR3 contains 15 residues. This CDR3 is CASSTGPYGANVLPF. CDR3 nucleotide sequence: TGTGCCAGCAGCACGGGGCCGTATGGGGCCAACGTCCTGCCTTTC.

About this clonotype: The junction departs from germline at one end; a sequencing error may be responsible. This sequence joins TRBV30 and TRBJ1-4; 11 nucleotides agree with TRBD1. The CDR3 is made up of 17 amino acids. The germline V gene has CDR1 GTSNPN and CDR2 SVGIG (reference sequence). The CDR3 region is CAWSLGTGGISNERLFF. As DNA, the CDR3 is TGTGCCTGGAGTCTGGGGACAGGGGGAATTTCCAACGAAAGATTATTTTTC. Filled out from reference TRBV30 and TRBJ1-4, the complete variable domain reads SQTIHQWPATLVQPVGSPLSLECTVEGTSNPNLYWYRQAAGRGLQLLFYSVGIGQISSEVPQNLSASRPQDRQFILSSKKLLLSDSGFYLCAWSLGTGGISNERLFFGSGTQLSVL.

This clonotype has only one observation. One end of the junction varies from germline; a read error may be responsible. The chain recombines TRBV4-3 with TRBJ2-2; D perhaps matches TRBD2 (5 bases). The CDR3 spans 16 residues. Germline V gene sequence: CDR1 LGHNA, CDR2 YSLEER. The CDR3 sequence: CASSQDLWDPAGEQFF. CDR3 sequence (DNA): TGCGCCAGCAGCCAAGATCTTTGGGATCCGGCCGGGGAGCAGTTTTTT.

This clonotype was counted between two and nine times. The chain links TRBV29-1 to TRBJ1-2, with 9 bases that match TRBD1. V lost 7 bases, J lost 7 bases, and 10 bases stayed unmatched. CDR3 length: 13 residues. Germline V lookup: CDR1 SQVTM, CDR2 ANQGSEA. The CDR3 reads CSARDREVPGYTF. The CDR3 DNA reads as TGCAGCGCGAGGGACAGGGAGGTACCTGGCTACACCTTC.

V and J are TRBV14 and TRBJ2-7; tentative D call: TRBD1 (6 bases). Trimming took off 3 bases at V and 1 base at J, with 13 bases between the two ends. Germline V gene lookup returns CDR1 SGHDN and CDR2 FVKESK. The CDR3 totals 15 residues. The CDR3 sequence: CASSHGDKRSYEQYF. The CDR3 DNA sequence: TGTGCCAGCAGCCACGGGGACAAGAGATCCTACGAGCAGTACTTC.

This clonotype has a count of ten or more. The chain carries TRBV25-1 and TRBJ1-2; D ambiguous. CDR1 MGHDK and CDR2 SYGVNS come from the germline V gene. This CDR3 spans 13 amino acids. Trimming removed 4 bases at V and 1 base at J, with 7 bases between. The CDR3 sequence: CASSVGLNYGYTF. The CDR3 region has the DNA TGTGCCAGCAGTGTTGGGCTTAACTATGGCTACACCTTC.

This clonotype was seen more than once but under ten times. CDR3 residues: CASSISTINEQFF. As DNA, the CDR3 is TGTGCCAGCAGTATTTCCACTATCAATGAGCAGTTCTTC. The rearrangement uses TRBV12-3 or TRBV12-4 and TRBJ2-1; D remains unclear. Deletions cut 5 bases from V and 6 bases from J, with 11 bases between. This CDR3 contains 13 residues.

In its sample, this clonotype was seen a few times. The chain has TRBV29-1 and TRBJ2-7; D is perhaps TRBD1 (5 bases). Trimming stripped 4 bases from V and 1 base from J, with 8 bases between. The CDR3 covers 12 residues. The V gene's germline CDR1 is SQVTM and CDR2 ANQGSEA. CDR3 protein: CSVGNRSYEQYF. CDR3 nucleotide sequence: TGCAGCGTTGGCAACAGGTCCTACGAGCAGTACTTC.

A remark on this clonotype: With a much larger clone just one base away, this may be a read error. The CDR3: CTSSQEGRLAGGIRYEQYF. CDR3 DNA: TGCACCAGCAGCCAAGAGGGCAGACTAGCGGGGGGGATCAGGTACGAGCAGTACTTC. V and J are TRBV4-1 and TRBJ2-7, with 14 bases identical to TRBD2. This CDR3 has 19 residues. The germline V gene encodes CDR1 MGHRA and CDR2 YSYEKL.

CDR3 coding DNA: TGTGCCAGCAGTTTAGGCGTTGGAGGAGAGCAAGAGACCCAGTACTTC. This translates into CASSLGVGGEQETQYF. The rearrangement joins TRBV12-3 or TRBV12-4 to TRBJ2-5, with TRBD2 as a possible D gene (5 bases). This CDR3 has 16 amino acids. V lost 1 base and J lost 2, with 14 bases in between.

This clonotype has ten or more counts. This chain joins TRBV7-9 and TRBJ2-3; D not resolved. The CDR3 spans 16 residues. Germline V lookup: CDR1 SEHNR, CDR2 FQNEAQ (reference sequence). V was clipped by 1 base and J by 0 bases, with 11 bases between them. The CDR3 loop reads CASSLGPGPSTDTQYF. CDR3 DNA: TGTGCCAGCAGCTTAGGTCCAGGTCCTAGCACAGATACGCAGTATTTT.

The table lists this clonotype with many counts. The chain is built from TRBV7-9 and TRBJ1-1, with D perhaps matching TRBD1 (5 bases). This CDR3 is built from 13 residues. Looked up from germline, CDR1 is SEHNR and CDR2 is FQNEAQ (reference sequence). V shed 5 bases and J shed 5 bases, with 12 bases lying between them. The CDR3 bases are TGTGCCAGCAGCACATCAGAGGGGACTGAAGCTTTCTTT. Protein product: CASSTSEGTEAFF.

The rearrangement joins TRBV4-1 to TRBJ2-2, with 10 positions matching TRBD2. The CDR3 covers 18 residues. The germline CDR1 and CDR2 sequences are MGHRA and YSYEKL. The J segment lost 5 bases and the V segment lost 0 bases, leaving 9 bases of the junction unmatched. In DNA, the CDR3 is TGCGCCAGCAGCCAAGATCCAAGCGGGAGGGCGATAACCGGGGAGCTGTTTTTT. It translates to CASSQDPSGRAITGELFF.

This clonotype was seen a few times. This sequence joins TRBV7-9 and TRBJ2-6; tentative D call: TRBD1 (5 bases). The V end lost 6 bases, the J end lost 2 bases, and 11 bases lay between the germline ends. CDR1 and CDR2 (germline): SEHNR, FQNEAQ (reference sequence). There are 15 residues in the CDR3. CDR3 in DNA: TGTGCCAGCAGGCCTCCAGGGACTGGGGCCAACGTCCTGACTTTC. Translated: CASRPPGTGANVLTF.

This clonotype appeared a few times. The J gene is TRBJ1-2, the V gene TRBV7-9, with 10 bases identical to TRBD1. Germline CDR1 is SEHNR and CDR2 is FQNEAQ (reference sequence). The V gene end was trimmed by 1 base and the J gene end by 4 bases; junction bases not matched to a gene: 3. There are 15 residues in the CDR3. The CDR3 loop is CASSLVGQGTYGYTF. The CDR3, as DNA: TGTGCCAGCAGCTTAGTGGGACAGGGGACCTATGGCTACACCTTC. Complete variable domain (other parts from reference TRBV7-9 and TRBJ1-2): DTGVSQNPRHKITKRGQNVTFRCDPISEHNRLYWYRQTLGQGPEFLTYFQNEAQLEKSRLLSDRFSAERPKGSFSTLEIQRTEQGDSAMYLCASSLVGQGTYGYTFGSGTRLTVV.

The chain recombines TRBV9 with TRBJ2-7; D gene uncertain. V lost 0 bases and J 2 bases, leaving 9 bases between the germline ends. CDR3 length: 14 residues. CDR1 is SGDLS, CDR2 YYNGEE, per germline. CDR3 DNA sequence: TGTGCCAGCAGCGTAGACGGCAGACCCTACGAGCAGTACTTC. Translation: CASSVDGRPYEQYF. Complete variable domain (other parts from reference TRBV9 and TRBJ2-7): DSGVTQTPKHLITATGQRVTLRCSPRSGDLSVYWYQQSLDQGLQFLIQYYNGEERAKGNILERFSAQQFPDLHSELNLSSLELGDSALYFCASSVDGRPYEQYFGPGTRLTVT.

In the case of this clonotype: At one of its ends the junction is not consistent with the germline gene, which may arise from a read error. The CDR3 is CASSLGQNTEASF. The CDR3 DNA reads as TGTGCCAGCAGCCTAGGACAGAACACTGAAGCTTCCTTT. This chain links TRBV6-2 or TRBV6-3 with TRBJ1-1, with D possibly being TRBD1 (6 bases). The CDR3 is 13 residues long. Germline V CDR1 and CDR2: MNHEY, SVGEGT.

This clonotype was counted a few times. This may arise from a read error, as a much more abundant clone is one base away. The chain uses TRBV7-9 and TRBJ2-3; D gene ambiguous. The DNA end is a closer match to TRBJ1-5, so the J assignment may be wrong. This CDR3 contains 15 residues. Germline V CDR1 and CDR2: SEHNR, FQNEAQ (reference sequence). DNA for the CDR3: TGTGCCAGCAGCTTTTCTTCTGGGATAGAAGATACGCAGCATTTT. Translating gives CASSFSSGIEDTQHF.

This clonotype showed up just a few times. The CDR3 coding sequence is TGTGCCTGGAGTTCTCTCATGAACACTGAAGCTTTCTTT. Amino acid sequence: CAWSSLMNTEAFF. The chain joins TRBV30 to TRBJ1-1, with D unclear. V was clipped by 2 bases and J by 0 bases, with 7 bases between them. Germline CDR1 is GTSNPN and CDR2 is SVGIG (reference sequence). The CDR3 totals 13 residues.

This clonotype was observed many times. This chain links TRBV6-5 with TRBJ2-7, with unresolved D. The CDR3 consists of 14 residues. V gave up 6 bases and J gave up 3 bases, with 15 bases separating them. CDR1 and CDR2 (germline): MNHEY, SVGAGI. For the CDR3, the DNA is TGTGCCAGCAGCCTTTCGCCCCCCTACTACGAGCAGTACTTC. This translates into CASSLSPPYYEQYF.

This clonotype was detected ten times or more. This sequence joins TRBV28 and TRBJ2-3; no clear D. Germline CDR1 and CDR2: MDHEN and SYDVKM. V lost 5 bases and J 6 bases, leaving 12 bases between the germline ends. This CDR3 contains 13 residues. The CDR3 DNA is TGTGCCAGCAGTCCCCGGGCCGACGATACGCAGTATTTT. Its protein product is CASSPRADDTQYF.